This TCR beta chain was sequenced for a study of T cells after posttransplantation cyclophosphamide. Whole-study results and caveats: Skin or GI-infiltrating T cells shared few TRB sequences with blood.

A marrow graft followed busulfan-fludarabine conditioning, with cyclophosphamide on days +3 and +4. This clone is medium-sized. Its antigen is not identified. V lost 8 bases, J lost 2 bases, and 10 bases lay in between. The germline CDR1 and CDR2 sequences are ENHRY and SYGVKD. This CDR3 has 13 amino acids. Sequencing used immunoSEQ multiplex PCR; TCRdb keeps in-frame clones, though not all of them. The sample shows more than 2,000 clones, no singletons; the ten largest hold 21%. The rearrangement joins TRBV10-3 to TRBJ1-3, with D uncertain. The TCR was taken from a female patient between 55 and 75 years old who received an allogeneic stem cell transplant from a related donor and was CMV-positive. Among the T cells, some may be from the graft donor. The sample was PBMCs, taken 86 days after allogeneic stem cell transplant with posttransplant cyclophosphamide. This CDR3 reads CAIRIWPGNTIYF. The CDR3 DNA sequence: TGTGCCATCCGCATATGGCCTGGAAACACCATATATTTT.